These 27 T cell receptor beta chains were sequenced from one sample in a study of beta chain features in type 1 diabetes (dated by TCRdb to between 2018 and 2020). Which antigens these TCRs recognize remains unknown. Libraries were constructed by the immunoSEQ multiplex PCR assay. The entire isolated RNA was reverse transcribed using the High Capacity cDNA Reverse Transcription Kit, and thus expressed TCRB transcripts were sequenced. TCRdb retrieved this table from immuneACCESS and kept in-frame rearrangements only. Not all clones are present; in checked studies, unresolved V genes account for under half, and no reason is known for the remainder. This sample is represented by hundreds of thousands of clones; more than 12% of them were singletons. The ten top clones hold nearly 0.04% of the sample. Overall study results and their limits: Type 1 diabetes patients showed a moderate but significant shortening of TCRB CDR3 length in all four CD4+ subsets.

Source material: naive CD4+ T cells from blood. The intended sense of this specimen's cell subset or site label: true naive CD4+ T cells. These receptors originate from a man between 18 and 35 years old with type 1 diabetes.

V and J are TRBV2 and TRBJ2-5; D gene unclear. The CDR3 runs to 11 residues. Trimming took 3 bases from V and 6 from J, leaving 5 bases between them. Germline CDR1 and CDR2: SNHLY and FYNNEI. CDR3 sequence: CASSDVKTQYF. The DNA for the CDR3 is TGTGCCAGCAGTGACGTGAAGACCCAGTACTTC.

This clone came up a few times. The same CDR3 is also encoded by other DNA sequences in this sample. The chain has TRBV2 and TRBJ1-2; D is perhaps TRBD1 (5 bases). The CDR3 is 11 residues long. The germline V and J ends were trimmed by 6 bases and 8 bases, with 10 bases remaining between them. CDR1 is SNHLY, CDR2 FYNNEI, per germline. CDR3 in DNA: TGTGCCAGCAGCTCAGGGATGGGCTACACCTTC. Translation gives CASSSGMGYTF.

This clone was counted only a few times. The genes are TRBV2 and TRBJ2-3, with D maybe TRBD2 (5 bases). Germline CDR1 SNHLY, CDR2 FYNNEI. With 6 bases removed from V and 0 bases from J, the gap between germline ends came to 10 bases. The CDR3 runs 14 residues. DNA of the CDR3: TGTGCCAGCAGGGAGGATTCTAGCACAGATACGCAGTATTTT. Its protein is CASREDSSTDTQYF.

The chain couples TRBV10-3 to TRBJ2-1; D gene unclear. CDR1 ENHRY and CDR2 SYGVKD come from the germline V gene. V dropped 8 bases and J dropped 8 bases, with 13 bases sitting between them. The CDR3 length is 12 residues. The DNA for the CDR3 is TGTGCCATCGCTTTGAATAAGGATGAGCAGTTCTTC. Residues: CAIALNKDEQFF.

The CDR3 reads CASSLQTSGGETQYF. DNA for the CDR3: TGTGCCAGCAGCTTGCAGACTAGCGGGGGGGAGACCCAGTACTTC. This rearrangement joins TRBV5-4 to TRBJ2-5; 13 nucleotides align to TRBD2. The CDR3 spans 15 residues. Germline assignment: CDR1 SGHNT and CDR2 YYREEE (reference sequence). Losses at the gene ends were 1 base for V and 5 bases for J; bases not matched to a gene: 2.

The genes are TRBV28 and TRBJ1-4, with unresolved D. The CDR3 consists of 14 residues. Trimming took 3 bases from V and 3 from J, leaving 8 bases between them. Germline CDR1 and CDR2: MDHEN and SYDVKM. The DNA of the CDR3 is TGTGCCAGCAGTTTGAGGGAAGCTAATGAAAAACTGTTTTTT. Its translation: CASSLREANEKLFF.

There are a few counts of this clone. This chain links TRBV11-2 with TRBJ1-1, with D possibly being TRBD1 (6 bases). The CDR3 contains 13 residues. With 3 bases removed from V and 5 bases from J, the gap between germline ends came to 10 bases. Germline CDR1 SGHAT, CDR2 FQNNGV. The chain's CDR3 is CASSFTGRTEAFF. CDR3 DNA: TGTGCCAGCAGCTTCACAGGGAGGACTGAAGCTTTCTTT.

This clone was counted a few times. V and J are TRBV29-1 and TRBJ2-3, with 9 bases that match TRBD1. Germline V gene data show CDR1 as SQVTM and CDR2 as ANQGSEA. This CDR3 spans 14 amino acids. V shed 2 bases and J 4 bases; nucleotides not matched to a gene: 4. CDR3 sequence (DNA): TGCAGCGTTGAATGGGGACAGGGACCAGATACGCAGTATTTT. This translates into CSVEWGQGPDTQYF.

This clone was seen a few times. V gene TRBV2 combines with J gene TRBJ1-2; no reliable D call. There are 13 residues in the CDR3. V lost 4 bases and J lost 8, with 14 bases in between. CDR1 is SNHLY, CDR2 FYNNEI, per germline. CDR3 nucleotide sequence: TGTGCCAGCAGTGTCGACACCCTGGCCGGCTACACCTTC. Its protein is CASSVDTLAGYTF.

V usage is TRBV30 and J usage is TRBJ1-4, with 7 bases matching TRBD1. Germline loops: CDR1 GTSNPN, CDR2 SVGIG (reference sequence). This CDR3 comprises 18 residues. V shed 4 bases and J 3 bases; nucleotides not matched to a gene: 17. CDR3 bases: TGTGCCTGGACCACCCAGCGGGACAGCACAAAACCTAATGAAAAACTGTTTTTT. It translates to CAWTTQRDSTKPNEKLFF.

This clone was observed once. This chain links TRBV4-2 with TRBJ1-4; possibly TRBD1 for D (6 bases). V was clipped by 4 bases and J by 7 bases, with 22 bases between them. This CDR3 has 17 residues. Looked up from germline, CDR1 is LGHNA and CDR2 is YNFKEQ. The CDR3 protein is CASSPGRLQGLGEKLFF. CDR3 nucleotide sequence: TGTGCCAGCAGCCCCGGGAGACTACAGGGACTGGGTGAAAAACTGTTTTTT.

This clone was detected a few times. This sequence joins TRBV14 and TRBJ2-5; 7 bases line up with TRBD1. The V and J ends lost 3 bases and 5 bases, in that order; junction bases with no gene match: 6. This CDR3 is built from 14 residues. Looked up from germline, CDR1 is SGHDN and CDR2 is FVKESK. The CDR3 loop reads CASSHTGAGETQYF. As DNA, the CDR3 is TGTGCCAGCAGCCACACAGGGGCTGGGGAGACCCAGTACTTC.

The J gene is TRBJ1-2, the V gene TRBV4-3, with unresolved D. The CDR3 has 14 residues. CDR1 is LGHNA and CDR2 is YSLEER in the germline V gene. The V gene lost 1 base and the J gene lost 1 base, with 7 bases spanning the gap. This chain's CDR3 is CASSQGGHNYGYTF. The DNA for the CDR3 is TGCGCCAGCAGCCAAGGCGGCCATAACTATGGCTACACCTTC.

This clone was detected only a few times. The chain has TRBV5-1 and TRBJ2-1; TRBD1 or TRBD2 may be the D gene (5 bases each). The V gene's germline CDR1 is SGHRS and CDR2 YFSETQ. This CDR3 contains 15 residues. Between the trimmed V and J ends, which lost 4 bases and 2 bases, there was a span of 13 bases. In nucleotides, the CDR3 is TGCGCCAGCAGCCTGGTGGGGGTACCCTACAATGAGCAGTTCTTC. Amino acids: CASSLVGVPYNEQFF.

The rearrangement joins TRBV28 to TRBJ2-2; 8 bases are a match to TRBD1. The ends lost 4 bases at V and 6 bases at J; junction bases unmatched: 13. The CDR3 is 17 residues long. The germline CDR1 and CDR2 sequences are MDHEN and SYDVKM. As DNA, the CDR3 is TGTGCCAGCAGTTCGCCCTCCGGCAGGGGGCAGGCCGGGGAGCTGTTTTTT. Translating gives CASSSPSGRGQAGELFF.

CDR3 protein: CASSVDAGQGSYEQYF. DNA for the CDR3: TGTGCCAGCAGCGTAGACGCGGGACAGGGCTCCTACGAGCAGTACTTC. This rearrangement joins TRBV9 to TRBJ2-7; 9 bases align to TRBD1. J lost 0 bases, V lost 0 bases, and 4 bases had no gene match. CDR1 is SGDLS, CDR2 YYNGEE, per germline. This CDR3 contains 16 residues.

This CDR3 reads CASSPQGLGPSTQYF. Here the CDR3 DNA reads TGCGCCAGCAGCCCCCAGGGACTGGGACCATCGACCCAGTACTTC. This chain connects TRBV4-3 to TRBJ2-5, with TRBD2 as a possible D gene (6 bases). Germline-derived CDR1 and CDR2 are LGHNA and YSLEER. The V and J ends lost 4 bases and 7 bases respectively, with 19 bases between them. CDR3 length: 15 amino acids.

This clone has only a few counts. This chain's CDR3 is CSAGGDYGYTF. Here the CDR3 DNA reads TGCAGTGCAGGGGGAGACTATGGCTACACCTTC. The chain employs TRBV29-1 and TRBJ1-2, with 7 bases matching TRBD1. CDR1 SQVTM and CDR2 ANQGSEA come from the germline V gene. This CDR3 comprises 11 residues.

The CDR3 reads CASSPGTQRSTDTQYF. CDR3 DNA sequence: TGCGCCAGCAGCCCCGGAACCCAAAGGAGCACAGATACGCAGTATTTT. The rearrangement joins TRBV5-1 to TRBJ2-3; D is unresolved. CDR3 length: 16 amino acids. CDR1 is SGHRS and CDR2 is YFSETQ in the germline V gene. V was cut by 4 bases and J by 0 bases, with 15 bases left in between.

This sequence joins TRBV28 and TRBJ2-3; 9 nucleotides agree with TRBD1. The CDR3 has 19 residues. Germline-derived CDR1 and CDR2 are MDHEN and SYDVKM. The V and J ends lost 6 bases and 0 bases, in that order; junction bases with no gene match: 16. CDR3 nucleotide sequence: TGTGCCAGCAGCTCCTTTGGACAGGGGCCGCTCTCTAGCACAGATACGCAGTATTTT. Its translation: CASSSFGQGPLSSTDTQYF.

In regard to this clone: The same CDR3 arises from other DNA sequences in this sample as well. The J gene is TRBJ2-3, the V gene TRBV7-2; the D is unclear. From germline, CDR1 is SGHTA and CDR2 FQGNSA. Trimming removed 1 base from V and 0 bases from J, with 2 bases in between. The CDR3 consists of 13 residues. The CDR3 reads CASSLVSTDTQYF. The CDR3 bases are TGTGCCAGCAGCTTAGTCAGCACAGATACGCAGTATTTT.

V is TRBV4-3 and J is TRBJ2-7, with 9 bases aligning to TRBD1. Germline trimming cut 0 bases from V and 10 bases from J; bases unmatched to any gene: 7. This CDR3 has 14 residues. Germline V lookup: CDR1 LGHNA, CDR2 YSLEER. The CDR3 coding sequence is TGCGCCAGCAGCCAAGAACCGGGGGACAGGGAACAGTACTTC. Protein: CASSQEPGDREQYF.

This sequence joins TRBV15 and TRBJ1-1, with TRBD1 identical over 8 bases. The CDR3 extends over 15 amino acids. The trim removed 1 base at V and 5 bases at J, leaving 6 bases unmatched. CDR1 LNHNV and CDR2 YYDKDF come from the germline V gene (reference sequence). The CDR3 here is CATSRVGQGKTEAFF. The CDR3 coding sequence is TGTGCCACCAGCAGAGTAGGACAGGGAAAAACTGAAGCTTTCTTT.

This clone came up a few times. The chain employs TRBV4-2 and TRBJ2-5; weak D call: TRBD2 (6 bases). CDR1 and CDR2 (germline): LGHNA, YNFKEQ. Between the trimmed V and J ends, which lost 0 bases and 5 bases, there was a span of 16 bases. This CDR3 region has 16 residues. CDR3 sequence (DNA): TGTGCCAGCAGCCAAGAGTTGGGACGGGGGAGCGAGACCCAGTACTTC. Translating gives CASSQELGRGSETQYF.

V usage is TRBV11-3 and J usage is TRBJ2-1, with D unresolved. The CDR3 is 13 residues long. From germline, CDR1 is SGHNT and CDR2 YENEEA. V dropped 0 bases and J dropped 7 bases, with 7 bases sitting between them. The CDR3: CASSLDLGNEQFF. As DNA, the CDR3 is TGTGCCAGCAGCTTAGATCTGGGGAATGAGCAGTTCTTC.

This clone was detected a few times. The sample contains more than one DNA sequence encoding this CDR3. The chain is built from TRBV30 and TRBJ1-1; weak D call: TRBD1 (6 bases). Germline values: CDR1 GTSNPN, CDR2 SVGIG (reference sequence). V was pared by 0 bases and J by 3 bases, with 8 bases between. The CDR3 extends over 13 amino acids. As DNA, the CDR3 is TGTGCCTGGAGTGTACAGGGCGACACTGAAGCTTTCTTT. This encodes CAWSVQGDTEAFF.

V gene TRBV4-2 combines with J gene TRBJ2-2, with 8 bases aligning to TRBD1. The trim removed 5 bases at V and 2 bases at J, leaving 10 bases unmatched. The CDR3 runs 17 residues. The germline gives CDR1 LGHNA, CDR2 YNFKEQ. The CDR3 bases are TGTGCCAGCAGCTCCTTCAGGGGGCGGGGAAACACCGGGGAGCTGTTTTTT. Translation: CASSSFRGRGNTGELFF.